The entry below describes one T cell receptor (beta chain). What it binds is unknown. The PCR used 60 Vbeta and 13 Jbeta primers. Assay: immunoSEQ multiplex PCR; the TCRdb copy retains only in-frame clones and omits some. The sample has roughly 89,000 clones, approximately 76% seen once. The data derive from a study of cytomegalovirus exposure and HLA in healthy donors. Study-wide results and limits: Indistinguishable V segments, including TRBV6-2 and TRBV6-3, were excluded.

The V end was cut by 6 bases, the J end by 0 bases, with 12 bases between. Looked up from germline, CDR1 is LNHDA and CDR2 is SQIVND (reference sequence). There are 15 residues in the CDR3. The genes are TRBV19 and TRBJ1-3; D unresolved. Specimen: PBMCs. The source is a man between 25 and 39 years old in good health and CMV-seropositive. Here the CDR3 reads CASRPGLYSGNTIYF. The CDR3 DNA reads TGTGCCAGTAGACCCGGACTGTACTCTGGAAACACCATATATTTT.